These T cell receptor beta chains were read from a single sample in a study of T cells in tuberculosis. Profiling relied on immunoSEQ multiplex PCR, and the TCRdb table lists in-frame clones only, not all of them. The top ten clones hold roughly 5.7% of a sample with roughly 34,000 clones, 95% to 97% of them seen once. Material for sequencing was PBMCs. All receptors come from a donor between 10 and 35 years old with latent tuberculosis or without tuberculosis infection. The CDR3 runs from the conserved cysteine through the conserved F or W. D genes are given only for firm matches. Clone sizes are given selectively: once, few, many, or a class where the clone is expanded.

V gene,J gene,D gene,clone size,CDR3 length,CDR3 protein,CDR3 DNA
TRBV11-2,TRBJ1-4,.,.,14,CASSLQPGVEKLFF,TGTGCCAGCAGCTTGCAGCCAGGGGTTGAAAAACTGTTTTTT
TRBV6-6,TRBJ2-1,TRBD2,.,16,CASSYGGTSGGNEQFF,TGTGCCAGCAGTTATGGTGGGACTAGCGGGGGCAATGAGCAGTTCTTC
TRBV6-5,TRBJ1-2,.,.,13,CASSYGRVQGYTF,TGTGCCAGCAGTTACGGCAGGGTACAGGGCTACACCTTC
TRBV9,TRBJ2-1,.,.,13,CASSPRSYNEQFF,TGTGCCAGCAGCCCCCGGAGTTACAATGAGCAGTTCTTC
TRBV5-1,TRBJ2-5,TRBD1,.,17,CASSIKGLTGGQETQYF,TGCGCCAGCAGTATAAAGGGGCTAACAGGGGGCCAGGAGACCCAGTACTTC
TRBV4-1,TRBJ2-1,.,.,16,CASSQVGARLGNEQFF,TGCGCCAGCAGCCAAGTCGGAGCGCGTCTTGGCAATGAGCAGTTCTTC
TRBV18,TRBJ2-1,TRBD2,.,16,CASSPLRGRGYNEQFF,TGTGCCAGCTCACCACTCCGCGGGAGAGGCTACAATGAGCAGTTCTTC
TRBV5-4,TRBJ2-5,.,.,12,CASTRGQETQYF,TGTGCCAGCACCCGGGGTCAGGAGACCCAGTACTTC
TRBV2,TRBJ1-2,TRBD1,.,14,CASSDEGANYGYTF,TGTGCCAGCAGTGACGAGGGGGCGAACTATGGCTACACCTTC
TRBV19,TRBJ1-2,TRBD1,.,15,CASSSQTGGVAGYTF,TGTGCCAGTAGTTCGCAGACAGGGGGCGTCGCTGGCTACACCTTC
TRBV5-1,TRBJ1-4,.,.,15,CASSSAPHSGEKLFF,TGCGCCAGCAGCTCTGCCCCGCATAGTGGTGAAAAACTGTTTTTT
TRBV30,TRBJ2-1,TRBD2,.,15,CAWSALAGGPGEQFF,TGTGCCTGGAGTGCCCTAGCGGGAGGGCCGGGGGAGCAGTTCTTC
TRBV18,TRBJ2-5,TRBD2,.,16,CASSLRTSDLVETQYF,TGTGCCAGCTCACTTCGAACTAGCGACTTGGTAGAGACCCAGTACTTC
TRBV5-1,TRBJ1-2,.,once,13,CASSLGPGYGYTF,TGCGCCAGCAGCTTGGGACCGGGCTATGGCTACACCTTC
TRBV7-2,TRBJ2-3,.,once,15,CASAQGSLSTDTQYF,TGTGCCAGCGCCCAGGGCTCCCTGAGCACAGATACGCAGTATTTT
TRBV4-1,TRBJ1-1,.,.,14,CASSQAPGDGEAFF,TGCGCCAGCAGCCAAGCTCCGGGGGATGGTGAAGCTTTCTTT
TRBV4-1,TRBJ1-2,.,once,14,CASSQDLRLVGYTF,TGCGCCAGCAGCCAAGACTTGCGCCTAGTCGGCTACACCTTC
TRBV7-3,TRBJ2-6,TRBD1,.,19,CASSSQQGLLYSGANVLTF,TGTGCCAGCAGCTCCCAACAGGGGCTTCTCTATTCTGGGGCCAACGTCCTGACTTTC